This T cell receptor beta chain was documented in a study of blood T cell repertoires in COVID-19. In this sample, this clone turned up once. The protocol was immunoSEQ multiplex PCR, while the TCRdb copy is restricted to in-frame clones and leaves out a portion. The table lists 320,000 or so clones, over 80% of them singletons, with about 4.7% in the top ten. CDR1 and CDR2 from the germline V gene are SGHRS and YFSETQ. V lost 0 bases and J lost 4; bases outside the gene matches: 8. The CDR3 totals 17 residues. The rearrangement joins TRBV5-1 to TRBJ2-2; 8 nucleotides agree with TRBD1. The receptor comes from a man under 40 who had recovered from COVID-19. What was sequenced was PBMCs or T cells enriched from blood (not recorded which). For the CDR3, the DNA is TGCGCCAGCAGCTTGGGGACAGGGCAACTGGGCACCGGGGAGCTGTTTTTT. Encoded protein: CASSLGTGQLGTGELFF.